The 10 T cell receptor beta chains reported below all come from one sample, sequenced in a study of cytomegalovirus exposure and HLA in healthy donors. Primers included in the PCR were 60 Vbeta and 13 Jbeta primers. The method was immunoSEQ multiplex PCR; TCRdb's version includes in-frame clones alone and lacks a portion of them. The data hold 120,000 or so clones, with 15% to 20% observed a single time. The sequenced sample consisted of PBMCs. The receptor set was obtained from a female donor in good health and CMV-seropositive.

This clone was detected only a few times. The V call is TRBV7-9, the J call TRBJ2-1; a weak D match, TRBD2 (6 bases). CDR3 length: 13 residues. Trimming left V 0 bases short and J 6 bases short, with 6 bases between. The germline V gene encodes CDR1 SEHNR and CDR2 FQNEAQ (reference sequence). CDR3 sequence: CASSLAGGNEQFF. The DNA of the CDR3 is TGTGCCAGCAGCTTAGCGGGAGGCAATGAGCAGTTCTTC.

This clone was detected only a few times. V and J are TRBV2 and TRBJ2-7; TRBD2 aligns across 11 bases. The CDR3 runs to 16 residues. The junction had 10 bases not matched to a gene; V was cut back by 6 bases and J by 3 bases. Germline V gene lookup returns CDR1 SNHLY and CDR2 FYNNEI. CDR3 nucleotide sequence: TGTGCCAGCAGGTCCAGACTAGCGGGGATAAACTACGAGCAGTACTTC. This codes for CASRSRLAGINYEQYF.

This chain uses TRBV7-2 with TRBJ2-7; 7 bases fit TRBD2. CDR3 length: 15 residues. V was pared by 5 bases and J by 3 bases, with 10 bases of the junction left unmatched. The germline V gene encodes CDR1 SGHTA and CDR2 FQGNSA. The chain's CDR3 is CASSPMGGLVYEQYF. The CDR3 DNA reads TGTGCCAGCAGCCCAATGGGAGGACTAGTCTACGAGCAGTACTTC.

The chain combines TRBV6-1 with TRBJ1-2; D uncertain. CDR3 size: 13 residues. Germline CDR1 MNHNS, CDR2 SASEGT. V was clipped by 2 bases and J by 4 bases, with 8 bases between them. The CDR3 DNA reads TGTGCCAGCAGTGAACTTTACAGCTATGGCTACACCTTC. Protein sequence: CASSELYSYGYTF.

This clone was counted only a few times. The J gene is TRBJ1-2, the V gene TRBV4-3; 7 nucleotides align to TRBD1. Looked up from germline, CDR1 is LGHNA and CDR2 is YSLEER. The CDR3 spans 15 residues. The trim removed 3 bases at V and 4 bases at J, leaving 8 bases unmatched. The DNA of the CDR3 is TGCGCCAGCAGCCACACACCGACAGGGAGCTATGGCTACACCTTC. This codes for CASSHTPTGSYGYTF.

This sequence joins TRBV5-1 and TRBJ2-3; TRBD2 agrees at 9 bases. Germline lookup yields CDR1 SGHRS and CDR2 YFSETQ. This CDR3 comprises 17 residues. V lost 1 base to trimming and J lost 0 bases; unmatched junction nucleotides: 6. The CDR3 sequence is CASSLPMRGGSTDTQYF. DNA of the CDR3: TGCGCCAGCAGCTTGCCCATGCGGGGGGGCAGCACAGATACGCAGTATTTT.

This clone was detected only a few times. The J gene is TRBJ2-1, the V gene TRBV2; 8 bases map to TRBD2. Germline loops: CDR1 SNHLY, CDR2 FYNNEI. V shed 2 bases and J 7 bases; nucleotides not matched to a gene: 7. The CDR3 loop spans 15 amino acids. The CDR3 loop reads CASSEYGRVKNEQFF. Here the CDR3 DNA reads TGTGCCAGCAGTGAATACGGGAGGGTAAAGAATGAGCAGTTCTTC. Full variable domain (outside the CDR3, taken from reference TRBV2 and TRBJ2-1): EPEVTQTPSHQVTQMGQEVILRCVPISNHLYFYWYRQILGQKVEFLVSFYNNEISEKSEIFDDQFSVERPDGSNFTLKIRSTKLEDSAMYFCASSEYGRVKNEQFFGPGTRLTVL.

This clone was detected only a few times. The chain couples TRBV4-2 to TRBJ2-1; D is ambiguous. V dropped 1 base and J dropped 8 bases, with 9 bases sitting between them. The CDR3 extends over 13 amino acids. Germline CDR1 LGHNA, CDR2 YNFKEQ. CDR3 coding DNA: TGTGCCAGCAGCCAAGGAACGGTAGATGAGCAGTTCTTC. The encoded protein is CASSQGTVDEQFF.

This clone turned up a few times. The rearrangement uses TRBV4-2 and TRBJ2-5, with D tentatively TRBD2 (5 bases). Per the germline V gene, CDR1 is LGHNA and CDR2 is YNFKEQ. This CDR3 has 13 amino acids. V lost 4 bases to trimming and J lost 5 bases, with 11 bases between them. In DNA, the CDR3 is TGTGCCAGCAGCCTCGGGGTCGGGGAGACCCAGTACTTC. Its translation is CASSLGVGETQYF.

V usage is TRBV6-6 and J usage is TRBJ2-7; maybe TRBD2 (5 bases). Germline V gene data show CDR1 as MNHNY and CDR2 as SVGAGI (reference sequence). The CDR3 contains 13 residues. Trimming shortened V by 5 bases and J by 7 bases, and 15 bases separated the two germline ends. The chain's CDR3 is CASSPGLLGEQYF. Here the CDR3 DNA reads TGTGCCAGCAGTCCCGGACTCCTTGGAGAGCAGTACTTC.